The 14 T cell receptor beta chains listed next were all sequenced from one sample in a study of naive and memory T cell subsets. Both TRBC1 and TRBC2 were covered by a beta constant-region primer of two equimolar oligonucleotides. Ligated cDNA was amplified by four rounds of PCR with nested alpha and beta constant-region primers and SP2. TCRdb reprocessed the UMI-ligation and nested PCR reads via MiXCR and lists one record per CDR3 protein. Of 120,000 or so distinct CDR3 sequences listed, 36% were seen once; the top ten hold 0.9%. Sequencing was performed on central memory CD4+ T cells from blood. These receptors were collected from a human donor in good health.

This clonotype was seen a few times. V is TRBV6-5 and J is TRBJ2-7; 10 nucleotides match TRBD2. The germline gives CDR1 MNHEY, CDR2 SVGAGI. This CDR3 is built from 15 residues. The V gene end was trimmed by 4 bases and the J gene end by 7 bases; junction bases not matched to a gene: 10. CDR3 in amino acids: CASSSRAGGPGEQYF. CDR3 DNA sequence: TGTGCCAGCAGTTCGCGAGCGGGAGGGCCCGGGGAGCAGTACTTC.

The chain carries TRBV5-1 and TRBJ2-3, with 9 positions matching TRBD1. The J segment lost 3 bases and the V segment lost 2 bases, leaving 4 bases of the junction unmatched. The CDR3 consists of 15 residues. Germline V lookup: CDR1 SGHRS, CDR2 YFSETQ. Written as DNA, the CDR3 is TGCGCCAGCAGCTTATCGACAGGGGGTACAGATACGCAGTATTTT. Protein sequence: CASSLSTGGTDTQYF.

The chain couples TRBV6-8 to TRBJ2-2; 12 bases map to TRBD2. This CDR3 is 20 amino acids long. V shed 4 bases and J 4 bases; nucleotides not matched to a gene: 16. Per germline, CDR1 MNHGY and CDR2 SAAAGT. The CDR3 reads CASSSTAPTSGSFVTGELFF. CDR3 DNA sequence: TGTGCCAGCAGTTCTACCGCCCCGACTAGCGGGAGTTTTGTCACCGGGGAGCTGTTTTTT.

This clonotype was recorded a few times. The chain recombines TRBV7-9 with TRBJ1-3; no firm D call. V gave up 1 base and J gave up 0 bases, with 7 bases separating them. CDR1 and CDR2 (germline): SEHNR, FQNEAQ (reference sequence). This CDR3 contains 15 residues. The DNA of the CDR3 is TGTGCCAGCAGCTTAGGGGCTAGCTCTGGAAACACCATATATTTT. It is translated as CASSLGASSGNTIYF.

This clonotype was seen a few times. The chain uses TRBV11-2 and TRBJ2-5, with 12 bases identical to TRBD2. The CDR3 runs 16 residues. Germline V gene data show CDR1 as SGHAT and CDR2 as FQNNGV. Trimming removed 5 bases from V and 0 bases from J; junction bases left unmatched: 4. The chain's CDR3 is CASSPGTSGYQETQYF. CDR3 sequence (DNA): TGTGCCAGCAGCCCAGGGACTAGCGGGTACCAAGAGACCCAGTACTTC. Drawing the rest from reference TRBV11-2 and TRBJ2-5, the complete variable domain is EAGVAQSPRYKIIEKRQSVAFWCNPISGHATLYWYQQILGQGPKLLIQFQNNGVVDDSQLPKDRFSAERLKGVDSTLKIQPAKLEDSAVYLCASSPGTSGYQETQYFGPGTRLLVL.

This clonotype appeared many times. This rearrangement joins TRBV29-1 to TRBJ2-5; D tentatively fits TRBD1 or TRBD2 (5 bases each). This CDR3 comprises 12 residues. Germline CDR1 is SQVTM and CDR2 is ANQGSEA. V dropped 3 bases and J dropped 5 bases, with 10 bases sitting between them. The CDR3 reads CSVDEGPETQYF. The CDR3 DNA reads as TGCAGCGTTGACGAGGGACCGGAGACCCAGTACTTC.

This clonotype was observed a handful of times. This sequence joins TRBV12-3 or TRBV12-4 and TRBJ2-3; 10 nucleotides line up with TRBD2. The CDR3 consists of 15 residues. V dropped 5 bases and J dropped 4; count of bases not matched to a gene: 6. For the CDR3, the DNA is TGTGCCAGCAGTCATGTAGCGGGAGGACCAGATACGCAGTATTTT. Translated: CASSHVAGGPDTQYF.

This clonotype appeared once. The V and J genes are TRBV20-1 and TRBJ1-2, with TRBD1 matching over 10 bases. Germline trimming cut 3 bases from V and 4 bases from J; bases unmatched to any gene: 5. Germline V lookup: CDR1 DFQATT, CDR2 SNEGSKA (reference sequence). This CDR3 contains 14 residues. The CDR3 DNA follows: TGCAGTGCTAGGGGGACAGGGGAGAGCTATGGCTACACCTTC. It codes for CSARGTGESYGYTF.

The chain links TRBV28 to TRBJ2-7; 16 bases match TRBD2. From germline, CDR1 is MDHEN and CDR2 SYDVKM. V lost 2 bases and J lost 12; bases outside the gene matches: 4. The CDR3 runs 14 residues. CDR3 in DNA: TGTGCCAGCAGTTTAGGGACTAGCGGGAGGGCCGGGTACTTC. Encoded protein: CASSLGTSGRAGYF.

There are a few counts of this clonotype. The CDR3 spells CASSLRAVQETQYF. Written as DNA, the CDR3 is TGTGCCAGCAGTTTAAGGGCAGTCCAAGAGACCCAGTACTTC. The chain is built from TRBV28 and TRBJ2-5; no clear D. The germline V and J ends were trimmed by 2 bases and 1 base, with 8 bases remaining between them. Per the germline V gene, CDR1 is MDHEN and CDR2 is SYDVKM. The CDR3 is 14 amino acids.

The table lists this clonotype with a few counts. This may be a read error, as it is one base from a much larger clone. The chain links TRBV11-2 to TRBJ1-1, with a tentative D call TRBD1 (5 bases). Trimming stripped 4 bases from V and 3 bases from J, with 18 bases between. This CDR3 comprises 16 residues. Germline V gives CDR1 SGHAT, CDR2 FQNNGV. The CDR3 nucleotides are TGTGCCAGCAGCTCAGGGCTCCCCTCGACGGACACTGAAGCTTTCTTT. Its protein is CASSSGLPSTDTEAFF.

The chain carries TRBV29-1 and TRBJ2-1, with unresolved D. The CDR3 totals 14 residues. Trimming shortened V by 3 bases and J by 3 bases, and 12 bases separated the two germline ends. Germline CDR1 and CDR2: SQVTM and ANQGSEA. This chain's CDR3 is CSVDLLGYYNEQFF. DNA of the CDR3: TGCAGCGTTGACCTGTTGGGGTACTACAATGAGCAGTTCTTC.

The chain employs TRBV2 and TRBJ2-5; 9 nucleotides match TRBD2. Germline CDR1 and CDR2: SNHLY and FYNNEI. This CDR3 region has 12 residues. Unmatched junction bases numbered 2, after V lost 7 bases and J lost 5 bases. CDR3 sequence (DNA): TGTGCCAGCAAAGGACTAGCGGAGACCCAGTACTTC. Encoded protein: CASKGLAETQYF.

This chain links TRBV28 with TRBJ2-7, with 10 bases lining up with TRBD1. V shed 5 bases, J shed 2 bases, and the junction held 6 bases outside the gene matches. There are 15 residues in the CDR3. CDR1 is MDHEN and CDR2 is SYDVKM in the germline V gene. CDR3 residues: CASSPSGTGAYEQYF. The CDR3 coding sequence is TGTGCCAGCAGTCCGTCCGGGACAGGGGCCTACGAGCAGTACTTC.